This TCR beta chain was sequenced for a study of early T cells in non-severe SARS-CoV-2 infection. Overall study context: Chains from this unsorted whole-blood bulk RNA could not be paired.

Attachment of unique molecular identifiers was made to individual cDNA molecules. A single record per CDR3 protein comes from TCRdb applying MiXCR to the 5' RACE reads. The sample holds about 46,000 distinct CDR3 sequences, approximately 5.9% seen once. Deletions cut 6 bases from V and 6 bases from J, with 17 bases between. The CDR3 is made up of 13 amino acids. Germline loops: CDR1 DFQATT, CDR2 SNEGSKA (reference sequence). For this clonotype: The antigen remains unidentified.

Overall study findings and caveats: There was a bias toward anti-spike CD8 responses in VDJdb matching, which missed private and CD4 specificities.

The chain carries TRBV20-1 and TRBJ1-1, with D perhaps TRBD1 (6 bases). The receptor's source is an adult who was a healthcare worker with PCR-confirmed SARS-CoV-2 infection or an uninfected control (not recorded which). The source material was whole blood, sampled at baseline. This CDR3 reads CSAQTGNSPEAFF. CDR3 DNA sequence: TGCAGTGCCCAGACAGGCAACAGTCCTGAAGCTTTCTTT.